The rows below give T cell receptor beta chains drawn from one sample of a study of T cell responses to AZD1222 COVID-19 vaccine. TCRdb's table, derived via immunoSEQ multiplex PCR, lists solely in-frame clones and lacks some. This table holds about 150,000 clones, roughly 90% found once. The sample consisted of peripheral blood, taken 28 days after the second AZD1222 dose. All receptors derive from an adult who received the AZD1222 COVID-19 vaccine. Each CDR3 is given with its conserved first and last residue. D genes are given only for firm matches. Clone size, where shown, is once, few, many, or a class for clones that have expanded.

CDR3nt,CDR3aa,abundance,v_gene,j_gene,d_gene
TGTGCCAGCAGCTTGCAGGGGGCCGGGACTGAAGCTTTCTTT,CASSLQGAGTEAFF,NA,TRBV7-2,TRBJ1-1,TRBD1
TGTGCCAGCAGTGAGAGACAGGGTCGGACTGAAGCTTTCTTT,CASSERQGRTEAFF,NA,TRBV2,TRBJ1-1,TRBD1
TGTGCCAGCTCAAATCTAGCGGACCAAGAGACCCAGTACTTC,CASSNLADQETQYF,NA,TRBV6-5,TRBJ2-5,TRBD2
TGTGCCAGCTCCCCCGGGGGGTTAGGTGAAGCTTTCTTT,CASSPGGLGEAFF,NA,TRBV6-5,TRBJ1-1,NA
TGTGCCAGCAGCCCCGCCGGGCCCCCGGATGAGCAGTTCTTC,CASSPAGPPDEQFF,NA,TRBV6-2/TRBV6-3,TRBJ2-1,NA
TGCGCCAGCAGCCAAGTCGATTCTCGATGGCCGGAGACCCAGTACTTC,CASSQVDSRWPETQYF,once,TRBV4-1,TRBJ2-5,NA
TGTGCCAGCAGCTTTACGTACAGCCCCTACAATGAGCAGTTCTTC,CASSFTYSPYNEQFF,NA,TRBV7-2,TRBJ2-1,NA
TGTGCCTCCCAAAAGGGCGACTCTGGAAACACCATATATTTT,CASQKGDSGNTIYF,once,TRBV10-3,TRBJ1-3,NA
TGTGCCAGCAGCCAGAGGGGGCGCTCCTACAATGAGCAGTTCTTC,CASSQRGRSYNEQFF,NA,TRBV3-1/TRBV3-2,TRBJ2-1,TRBD1
TGTGCCAGCAGTGAGGGGGGGGAATCCTACAATGAGCAGTTCTTC,CASSEGGESYNEQFF,NA,TRBV2,TRBJ2-1,TRBD2